This TCR beta chain was obtained from a study of tumor-infiltrating lymphocytes in primary liver carcinoma. Whole-study context: Patients of both sexes were 30 to 69 years old. Maximum tumor diameters ranged from about 4.2 to 11 cm, stage T1-T3 N0M0.

Trimming cost V 8 bases and J 3 bases; bases outside gene matches: 0. Germline V gives CDR1 MDHEN, CDR2 SYDVKM. This CDR3 has 12 amino acids. A primer matching the constant region was used to make TCR beta cDNA from 500 to 650 ng of total RNA. Libraries for TCR beta were built through three nested multiplex PCR rounds, which together made up a slightly modified ARM-PCR procedure. Researchers ran the first two PCR rounds for ten to eleven cycles each with TRBV1-TRBV30 forward primers and a C-beta reverse primer. TCRdb called the multiplex PCR reads again in MiXCR, with one record for every CDR3 protein. This sample has 100,000 to 150,000 distinct CDR3 sequences, with roughly three fifths found just once. RNA and DNA were co-extracted from roughly 20-30 mg of unsorted bulk tissue. Patients diagnosed with primary liver carcinoma received treatment through surgical resection.

This sequence originates from a woman aged 60-75 years with primary liver carcinoma and hepatitis B virus infection. This chain joins TRBV28 and TRBJ2-4, with 8 bases that match TRBD2. Sequenced: liver tumor tissue from sampling region 3. Regarding subset: tumor region T3, left-lateral pole. The CDR3 sequence: CASRGGKNIQYF. CDR3 in DNA: TGTGCCAGCCGGGGGGGCAAAAACATTCAGTACTTC.